The rows below give T cell receptor beta chains drawn from one sample of a study of CD8+CD57+ T cells in acquired aplastic anemia. Each CDR3 protein is one row after TCRdb ran MiXCR on the reads. Of some 170,000 distinct CDR3 sequences listed, under 55% are singletons. The sequenced material came from sorted CD4+, CD8+, or CD8+CD57+ T cells (not recorded which) from PBMCs. All receptors derive from a human donor with aplastic anemia. CDR3s include the opening cysteine and the closing phenylalanine or tryptophan. A D gene is named only where the DNA matches it firmly. Size tells how often a clone was seen (once, few, many) or the class of an expanded clone, and some rows leave it out.

v_call,j_call,clone_size,d_call,cdr3_aa,cdr3_nt
TRBV5-1,TRBJ1-1,many,TRBD1,CASSQQGSNTEAFF,TGCGCCAGTTCCCAACAGGGGTCGAACACTGAAGCTTTCTTT
TRBV12-3/TRBV12-4,TRBJ1-5,many,.,CASSFGTRAEPQHF,TGTGCCAGCAGTTTTGGGACCCGGGCAGAGCCCCAGCATTTT
TRBV24-1,TRBJ2-5,few,TRBD2,CATSDPPGGKETQYF,TGTGCCACCAGTGATCCTCCCGGGGGGAAAGAGACCCAGTACTTC
TRBV6-2/TRBV6-3,TRBJ1-1,many,.,CASSSRVTAPAMNTEAFF,TGTGCCAGCAGTTCCCGAGTTACAGCCCCGGCCATGAACACTGAAGCTTTCTTT
TRBV25-1,TRBJ1-1,few,.,CASSEHKGGISGAFF,TGTGCCAGCAGTGAACATAAAGGGGGAATCTCGGGCGCTTTCTTT
TRBV5-4,TRBJ2-1,.,TRBD2,CASSFSGGASNEQFF,TGTGCCAGCAGCTTCAGCGGGGGGGCCTCCAATGAGCAGTTCTTC
TRBV5-4,TRBJ2-4,.,.,CASSLQSGQQNIQYF,TGTGCCAGCAGCTTGCAGTCAGGTCAGCAAAACATTCAGTACTTC
TRBV10-3,TRBJ2-3,.,.,CAISASGTYTDTQYF,TGTGCCATCAGCGCGTCCGGGACCTATACAGATACGCAGTATTTT
TRBV7-9,TRBJ2-1,few,TRBD1,CASSREGAQFF,TGTGCCAGCAGCCGCGAGGGGGCGCAGTTCTTC
TRBV2,TRBJ1-2,once,TRBD1,CASRDRGHGGYTF,TGTGCCAGCAGGGACAGGGGGCATGGTGGCTACACCTTC
TRBV20-1,TRBJ2-5,.,TRBD1,CSAWDSEETQYF,TGCAGTGCATGGGACAGCGAAGAGACCCAGTACTTC
TRBV7-2,TRBJ2-2,.,.,CASSPFPGELFF,TGTGCCAGCAGCCCCTTTCCGGGGGAGCTGTTTTTT
TRBV20-1,TRBJ2-6,few,.,CSARPKGSGANVLTF,TGCAGTGCTAGACCCAAGGGCTCTGGGGCCAACGTCCTGACTTTC
TRBV29-1,TRBJ1-1,.,.,CSVEVWARELEAFF,TGCAGCGTTGAGGTCTGGGCAAGAGAACTTGAAGCTTTCTTT
TRBV19,TRBJ2-5,.,TRBD2,CASSSRTSGDRGTQYF,TGTGCCAGTAGTTCGAGGACTAGCGGGGACCGAGGGACCCAGTACTTC
TRBV7-4,TRBJ2-2,.,.,CASSLSDTGGLFF,TGCGCCAGCAGCCTTAGTGACACCGGGGGGCTGTTTTTT
TRBV20-1,TRBJ1-1,many,TRBD1,CSAAGTVNTEAFF,TGCAGTGCCGCCGGGACAGTGAACACTGAAGCTTTCTTT
TRBV6-5,TRBJ2-7,many,.,CASRSDGSYEQYF,TGTGCCAGCAGATCGGACGGCTCCTACGAGCAGTACTTC
TRBV5-1,TRBJ2-3,many,.,CASSPRGSDTQYF,TGCGCCAGCAGCCCCCGTGGGTCAGATACGCAGTATTTT
TRBV15,TRBJ2-4,few,TRBD2,CATSRSTERGNIQYF,TGTGCCACCAGCAGATCGACCGAGCGGGGAAACATTCAGTACTTC
TRBV12-3/TRBV12-4,TRBJ2-7,many,.,CASSLERKQYF,TGTGCCAGCAGTTTAGAAAGGAAGCAGTACTTC
TRBV7-2,TRBJ2-1,many,.,CASSFRTSSYNEQFF,TGTGCCAGCAGCTTTAGGACAAGCTCCTACAATGAGCAGTTCTTC
TRBV2,TRBJ2-5,.,.,CASNRIRETQYF,TGTGCCAGCAATCGGATAAGAGAGACCCAGTACTTC
TRBV19,TRBJ2-3,many,.,CASSIGVGPTDTQYF,TGTGCCAGTAGTATTGGGGTCGGGCCCACAGATACGCAGTATTTT
TRBV2,TRBJ2-7,many,TRBD1,CASSENSGLIGTGWNLYEQYF,TGTGCCAGCAGTGAAAATAGTGGATTGATCGGGACAGGGTGGAACCTCTACGAGCAGTACTTC
TRBV7-4,TRBJ2-3,.,.,CASTHTDTQYF,TGTGCCAGCACCCACACAGATACGCAGTATTTT
TRBV7-2,TRBJ2-5,many,TRBD2,CASSITSGVNQETQYF,TGTGCCAGCAGCATCACTAGCGGGGTAAACCAAGAGACCCAGTACTTC
TRBV19,TRBJ1-6,.,.,CASSIQGDNSPLHF,TGTGCCAGTAGTATACAGGGCGATAATTCACCCCTCCACTTT
TRBV5-1,TRBJ2-7,once,.,CASEPRDSVRGQYF,TGCGCCAGCGAGCCGCGGGACAGCGTTCGGGGGCAGTACTTC
TRBV27,TRBJ2-1,once,.,CASSLWLGQSSYNEQFF,TGTGCCAGCAGTTTATGGCTGGGTCAGAGCTCCTACAATGAGCAGTTCTTC
TRBV2,TRBJ1-6,.,.,CASSDQGVGSPLHF,TGTGCCAGCAGTGACCAGGGAGTGGGCTCACCCCTCCACTTT
TRBV29-1,TRBJ2-7,.,.,CSVGARGSYEQYF,TGCAGCGTTGGCGCCAGGGGCTCCTACGAGCAGTACTTC
TRBV7-8,TRBJ2-1,.,.,CASSRRTYNEQFF,TGTGCCAGCAGCCGCCGGACTTACAATGAGCAGTTCTTC
TRBV4-2,TRBJ2-7,many,.,CASSQEGEQYF,TGTGCCAGCAGCCAAGAGGGGGAGCAGTACTTC
TRBV5-1,TRBJ1-1,many,.,CASSWSGGGGTEAFF,TGCGCCAGCAGCTGGAGTGGGGGAGGTGGAACTGAAGCTTTCTTT
TRBV7-2,TRBJ2-5,few,.,CASRRRGSYQETQYF,TGTGCCAGCAGAAGGAGAGGCTCATACCAAGAGACCCAGTACTTC
TRBV5-1,TRBJ2-5,.,TRBD2,CASSLGASGHQETQYF,TGCGCCAGCAGCTTGGGGGCTAGCGGTCACCAAGAGACCCAGTACTTC
TRBV2,TRBJ1-6,.,.,CASSEGGYVSPLHF,TGTGCCAGCAGTGAAGGGGGGTATGTTTCACCCCTCCACTTT
TRBV2,TRBJ2-6,.,.,CASSIDRSGANVLTF,TGTGCCAGCAGCATCGACAGGTCCGGGGCCAACGTCCTGACTTTC
TRBV15,TRBJ1-5,.,TRBD1,CATSSQGATQPQHF,TGTGCCACCAGCAGCCAGGGGGCAACGCAGCCCCAGCATTTT
TRBV29-1,TRBJ2-1,.,.,CSVALPVGEQFF,TGCAGCGTTGCACTACCCGTGGGGGAGCAGTTCTTC
TRBV5-1,TRBJ2-7,many,TRBD2,CASNPGLPSSGEQYF,TGCGCCAGCAATCCGGGACTACCTTCATCGGGGGAGCAGTACTTC
TRBV7-9,TRBJ1-1,many,TRBD1,CASSSTGATEAFF,TGTGCCAGCAGCTCTACAGGGGCCACTGAAGCTTTCTTT
TRBV9,TRBJ1-5,many,.,CASSPALGAPQHF,TGTGCCAGCAGTCCTGCCCTCGGGGCTCCCCAGCATTTT
TRBV4-3,TRBJ2-3,many,TRBD2,CASSQDVAGVSTDTQYF,TGCGCCAGCAGCCAAGATGTCGCGGGGGTCAGCACAGATACGCAGTATTTT
TRBV24-1,TRBJ2-1,.,TRBD2,CATGRGGYNEQFF,TGTGCCACCGGGAGGGGAGGCTACAATGAGCAGTTCTTC
TRBV7-3,TRBJ1-6,many,.,CASSLARFSIGSPLHF,TGTGCCAGCAGCTTAGCCCGGTTCAGCATCGGTTCACCCCTCCACTTT
TRBV3-1,TRBJ2-7,.,.,CASSLAEIPYEQYF,TGTGCCAGCAGCCTGGCAGAAATCCCCTACGAGCAGTACTTC
TRBV7-6,TRBJ2-2,.,.,CASARAGELFF,TGTGCCAGCGCCAGGGCCGGGGAGCTGTTTTTT
TRBV15,TRBJ2-5,many,.,CATSRDSPQETQYF,TGTGCCACCAGCAGAGACAGCCCACAAGAGACCCAGTACTTC
TRBV5-4,TRBJ2-5,.,.,CASSPLLGQMETQYF,TGTGCCAGCAGCCCCCTCCTCGGGCAAATGGAGACCCAGTACTTC
TRBV6-5,TRBJ2-5,.,.,CASSYSAPSRGIQETQYF,TGTGCCAGCAGTTACTCGGCCCCAAGCCGGGGGATCCAAGAGACCCAGTACTTC
TRBV19,TRBJ2-1,many,TRBD2,CASTSSMTSGGYNEQFF,TGTGCCAGTACCTCCTCCATGACTAGCGGGGGGTACAATGAGCAGTTCTTC
TRBV19,TRBJ1-2,.,.,CASSPQDRSYTF,TGTGCCAGTAGTCCCCAGGACAGAAGCTACACCTTC
TRBV24-1,TRBJ2-5,many,.,CATSDFNGGGVQYF,TGTGCCACCAGTGATTTTAACGGCGGGGGCGTCCAGTACTTC
TRBV20-1,TRBJ2-1,.,TRBD2,CSAPIAGYDEQFF,TGCAGTGCCCCGATAGCGGGTTACGATGAGCAGTTCTTC
TRBV5-4,TRBJ1-2,once,TRBD1,CASSTDRAYGYTF,TGTGCCAGCAGCACTGACAGGGCCTATGGCTACACCTTC
TRBV13,TRBJ1-5,.,.,CASSLGPVLAGGNQPQHF,TGTGCCAGCAGCTTAGGCCCGGTATTGGCGGGGGGCAATCAGCCCCAGCATTTT
TRBV5-1,TRBJ1-2,.,.,CASSLATGYGYTF,TGCGCCAGCAGCTTGGCAACAGGCTATGGCTACACCTTC
TRBV2,TRBJ2-3,many,TRBD2,CASSRLAGGSTDTQYF,TGTGCCAGCAGTCGACTAGCGGGGGGTTCCACAGATACGCAGTATTTT